Sequencing of this TCR beta chain was carried out in a study of CD8+CD57+ T cells in acquired aplastic anemia. As concerns this clonotype: The antigen is not known.

Study observations and caveats: Patients and controls shared twenty-nine CD8+ CDR3 sequences.

Investigators profiled TCR beta VDJ and CDR3 from genomic DNA template. TCRdb re-derived calls from the reads in MiXCR, one entry per CDR3 protein. In the table there are more than 150,000 distinct CDR3 sequences, less than 50% of which are singletons. Patients selected for sequencing had displayed CD8+CD57+ cell expansion by flow cytometry. CDR3 length equals 13 residues. Germline V gene sequence: CDR1 MGHDK, CDR2 SYGVNS. Trimming cost V 11 bases and J 7 bases, with 18 bases left between them. The receptor's source is a human donor with aplastic anemia. The chain joins TRBV25-1 to TRBJ2-1; no clear D gene. Sequenced sample: sorted CD4+, CD8+, or CD8+CD57+ T cells (not recorded which) from PBMCs. Here the CDR3 reads CAGALPGANEQFF. DNA of the CDR3: TGTGCCGGCGCTCTTCCCGGCGCTAATGAGCAGTTCTTC.